This TCR beta chain was obtained from a study of identifying expanded T cells in peripheral blood. Study-level results: Approximately 1.2 clones differed between technical replicates, versus around 15 and 19 over time.

During the collection period, no donor immune events like infections were recorded. The data were produced by immunoSEQ multiplex PCR, yet TCRdb's version contains in-frame clones alone and is incomplete. The sample holds some 130,000 clones, 86% seen once. To note about this clone: Antigen specificity is unknown.

The germline V and J ends were trimmed by 2 bases and 5 bases, with 21 bases remaining between them. CDR1 is MGHRA, CDR2 YSYEKL, per germline. The CDR3 contains 17 residues. Sequenced sample: blood. This clonotype was obtained from a person aged 18 to 69 in good health. The V call is TRBV4-1, the J call TRBJ2-5, with D unresolved. CDR3 loop: CASSQIILDPQGETQYF. In DNA, the CDR3 is TGCGCCAGCAGCCAAATTATTTTGGACCCCCAAGGGGAGACCCAGTACTTC.